The 5 T cell receptor beta chains below were found in one sample sequenced in a study of blood T cell repertoires in COVID-19. The data were produced by immunoSEQ multiplex PCR, yet TCRdb's version contains in-frame clones alone and is incomplete. The repertoire includes about 330,000 clones, about 82% of them detected once, and roughly 1.6% sits in the top ten. Sequenced input: peripheral blood. These receptors were collected from a woman aged 45-60 years with acute or convalescent COVID-19.

The chain combines TRBV5-1 with TRBJ2-1; D may be TRBD2 (6 bases). This CDR3 comprises 13 residues. Germline-derived CDR1 and CDR2 are SGHRS and YFSETQ. V was cut by 2 bases and J by 8 bases, with 11 bases left in between. The CDR3 loop reads CASSFSGDHEQFF. The CDR3 bases are TGCGCCAGCAGCTTTTCGGGGGACCATGAGCAGTTCTTC.

V is TRBV24-1 and J is TRBJ2-3; the match to TRBD1 covers 8 bases. The CDR3 loop spans 15 amino acids. Trimming cost V 6 bases and J 3 bases; bases outside gene matches: 7. The germline CDR1 and CDR2 sequences are KGHDR and SFDVKD. The CDR3 region has the DNA TGTGCCACCAGTCAGCAGGGGGCGCCGACAGATACGCAGTATTTT. It is translated as CATSQQGAPTDTQYF.

This rearrangement joins TRBV4-2 to TRBJ2-2; tentative D call: TRBD1 (5 bases). This CDR3 comprises 14 residues. Germline CDR1 and CDR2: LGHNA and YNFKEQ. The V end was cut by 2 bases, the J end by 6 bases, with 10 bases between. The CDR3 coding sequence is TGTGCCAGCAGCCAACCTCAGGGCTCCGGGGAGCTGTTTTTT. As protein: CASSQPQGSGELFF.

This chain links TRBV19 with TRBJ2-2, with D perhaps TRBD2 (6 bases). CDR1 and CDR2 (germline): LNHDA, SQIVND (reference sequence). The CDR3 extends over 14 amino acids. Deletions cut 6 bases from V and 4 bases from J, with 12 bases between. This chain's CDR3 is CASSNVGGTGELFF. CDR3 in DNA: TGTGCCAGTAGCAATGTGGGGGGCACCGGGGAGCTGTTTTTT.

The gene calls are TRBV19 and TRBJ2-2, with 7 bases that match TRBD1. Trimming removed 5 bases from V and 6 bases from J; junction bases left unmatched: 12. This CDR3 contains 16 residues. Germline V CDR1 and CDR2: LNHDA, SQIVND (reference sequence). CDR3 nucleotide sequence: TGTGCCAGTAGTCGGCTGACAGGGAATTCGGCCGGGGAGCTGTTTTTT. Protein sequence: CASSRLTGNSAGELFF.